This passage covers 27 T cell receptor beta chains from one sample sequenced in a study of early stage breast cancer tumors. Profiling relied on immunoSEQ multiplex PCR, and the TCRdb table lists in-frame clones only, not all of them. The sample consists of about 51,000 clones, 78% of them appearing once. Sample: blood. The receptors derive from a person in their 40s with breast cancer.

The chain employs TRBV5-4 and TRBJ2-2; 7 bases fit TRBD2. The CDR3 spans 15 residues. Germline V gives CDR1 SGHNT, CDR2 YYREEE (reference sequence). The V and J ends lost 4 bases and 4 bases, in that order; junction bases with no gene match: 7. CDR3 DNA: TGTGCCAGCAGCATGGGGGGGTTTGGCACCGGGGAGCTGTTTTTT. Residues: CASSMGGFGTGELFF.

This clone has just a few counts. CDR3 sequence (DNA): TGTGCCAGCAGCGTGGGAACAGGGGGCGCAGATACGCAGTATTTT. This translates into CASSVGTGGADTQYF. The V and J genes are TRBV7-8 and TRBJ2-3, with 9 positions matching TRBD1. Germline V gene lookup returns CDR1 SGHVS and CDR2 FQNEAQ. The CDR3 has 15 amino acids. Trimming removed 5 bases from V and 4 bases from J; junction bases left unmatched: 7. Full variable domain (missing parts from reference TRBV7-8 and TRBJ2-3): GAGVSQSPRYKVAKRGQDVALRCDPISGHVSLFWYQQALGQGPEFLTYFQNEAQLDKSGLPSDRFFAERPEGSVSTLKIQRTQQEDSAVYLCASSVGTGGADTQYFGPGTRLTVL.

This clone was seen once. This sequence joins TRBV19 and TRBJ1-1; 8 positions agree with TRBD1. The germline CDR1 and CDR2 sequences are LNHDA and SQIVND (reference sequence). J lost 7 bases, V lost 9 bases, and 10 bases had no gene match. The CDR3 sequence is 13 residues long. CDR3 sequence reads: CASNGQGSFEAFF. CDR3 nucleotides: TGTGCCAGCAACGGACAGGGTAGTTTTGAAGCTTTCTTT.

This clone was counted only a few times. The V gene is TRBV2, the J gene TRBJ1-3; D unclear. V shed 7 bases and J shed 0 bases, with 13 bases lying between them. This CDR3 is built from 15 residues. CDR1 SNHLY and CDR2 FYNNEI come from the germline V gene. The CDR3 DNA reads TGTGCCAGCACCGAGGCGGTATTCTCTGGAAACACCATATATTTT. Amino acids: CASTEAVFSGNTIYF.

This chain uses TRBV5-6 with TRBJ2-1, with 7 bases aligning to TRBD1. In germline, CDR1 is SGHDT, CDR2 YYEEEE. This CDR3 spans 18 amino acids. J lost 1 base, V lost 4 bases, and 14 bases had no gene match. Written as DNA, the CDR3 is TGTGCCAGCAGCCTGACAGGGCCCGGTGGCAGATCCTACAATGAGCAGTTCTTC. Translated, it gives CASSLTGPGGRSYNEQFF.

The chain is built from TRBV19 and TRBJ2-2; 10 bases map to TRBD2. Germline assignment: CDR1 LNHDA and CDR2 SQIVND (reference sequence). V shed 11 bases, J shed 0 bases, and the junction held 6 bases outside the gene matches. There are 15 residues in the CDR3. The CDR3 loop reads CAAQTSGTNTGELFF. CDR3 nucleotides: TGTGCCGCCCAAACTAGCGGGACGAACACCGGGGAGCTGTTTTTT.

The chain links TRBV2 to TRBJ2-7; possibly TRBD2 for D (6 bases). From germline, CDR1 is SNHLY and CDR2 FYNNEI. The CDR3 contains 12 residues. V shed 3 bases and J shed 4 bases, with 7 bases lying between them. The CDR3 DNA reads as TGTGCCAGCAGTGACCTAGCGTACGAGCAGTACTTC. Amino acid sequence: CASSDLAYEQYF.

J is TRBJ2-1 and V is TRBV9; TRBD2 aligns across 7 bases. The CDR3 extends over 17 amino acids. Trimming cost V 3 bases and J 2 bases; bases outside gene matches: 11. CDR1 and CDR2 from the germline V gene are SGDLS and YYNGEE. CDR3 amino acids: CASSAKTTSQPYNEQFF. The DNA of the CDR3 is TGTGCCAGCAGCGCAAAGACGACTAGCCAACCCTACAATGAGCAGTTCTTC.

The chain recombines TRBV30 with TRBJ2-5; 8 bases agree with TRBD1. The CDR3 has 14 residues. Germline CDR1 and CDR2: GTSNPN and SVGIG (reference sequence). V gave up 5 bases and J gave up 3 bases; unmatched junction bases: 8. The CDR3 loop is CAWGKGQAKETQYF. CDR3 nucleotide sequence: TGTGCCTGGGGCAAGGGACAGGCCAAAGAGACCCAGTACTTC.

This chain uses TRBV19 with TRBJ2-2; maybe TRBD1 (5 bases). The CDR3 sequence is 14 residues long. V was trimmed by 9 bases and J by 1 base, leaving 12 bases between them. The V gene's germline CDR1 is LNHDA and CDR2 SQIVND (reference sequence). DNA of the CDR3: TGTGCCAGAACAGGCCTACAGAACACCGGGGAGCTGTTTTTT. Translating it yields CARTGLQNTGELFF. The whole variable domain, filled in from reference TRBV19 and TRBJ2-2, reads DGGITQSPKYLFRKEGQNVTLSCEQNLNHDAMYWYRQDPGQGLRLIYYSQIVNDFQKGDIAEGYSVSREKKESFPLTVTSAQKNPTAFYLCARTGLQNTGELFFGEGSRLTVL.

The chain recombines TRBV11-2 with TRBJ2-1; 8 nucleotides match TRBD1. Germline CDR1 SGHAT, CDR2 FQNNGV. CDR3 length equals 15 residues. With 4 bases clipped from V and 1 base from J, the junction kept 3 bases outside the gene matches. In DNA form, the CDR3 reads TGTGCCAGCAGCTCGGGACAGGTATCCTACAATGAGCAGTTCTTC. Translating gives CASSSGQVSYNEQFF.

J is TRBJ2-1 and V is TRBV11-2; TRBD2 agrees at 9 bases. CDR1 is SGHAT, CDR2 FQNNGV, per germline. The trim removed 6 bases at V and 8 bases at J, leaving 11 bases unmatched. This CDR3 region has 15 residues. CDR3 loop: CASRSAGGVLDEQFF. DNA of the CDR3: TGTGCCAGCAGATCGGCGGGAGGGGTTTTGGATGAGCAGTTCTTC.

This clone was seen a single time. The chain combines TRBV19 with TRBJ1-2, with 9 bases aligning to TRBD1. This CDR3 has 17 amino acids. Germline V gene sequence: CDR1 LNHDA, CDR2 SQIVND (reference sequence). V lost 1 base to trimming and J lost 0 bases; unmatched junction nucleotides: 6. CDR3: CASSIGGTGLSNYGYTF. CDR3 DNA: TGTGCCAGTAGTATAGGCGGGACAGGGCTCTCTAACTATGGCTACACCTTC.

This clone was seen a single time. The chain recombines TRBV5-1 with TRBJ2-7, with 7 bases identical to TRBD2. The germline gives CDR1 SGHRS, CDR2 YFSETQ. CDR3 length: 14 residues. V dropped 8 bases and J dropped 0; count of bases not matched to a gene: 8. The CDR3: CASTPGTNSYEQYF. Here the CDR3 DNA reads TGCGCCAGTACACCCGGGACTAACTCCTACGAGCAGTACTTC.

J is TRBJ2-1 and V is TRBV7-2; TRBD1 matches 10 bases. Germline V gene lookup returns CDR1 SGHTA and CDR2 FQGNSA. CDR3 size: 15 residues. The ends lost 4 bases at V and 2 bases at J; junction bases unmatched: 2. This CDR3 reads CASSSGQGAYNEQFF. The CDR3 nucleotides are TGTGCCAGCAGCTCAGGACAGGGGGCCTACAATGAGCAGTTCTTC. Full variable domain (remainder filled in from reference TRBV7-2 and TRBJ2-1): GAGVSQSPSNKVTEKGKDVELRCDPISGHTALYWYRQSLGQGLEFLIYFQGNSAPDKSGLPSDRFSAERTGGSVSTLTIQRTQQEDSAVYLCASSSGQGAYNEQFFGPGTRLTVL.

The chain recombines TRBV5-1 with TRBJ2-6; unclear D gene. Looked up from germline, CDR1 is SGHRS and CDR2 is YFSETQ. The CDR3 has 14 amino acids. Trimming stripped 1 base from V and 1 base from J, with 3 bases between. Here the CDR3 reads CASSLISGANVLTF. The CDR3, as DNA: TGCGCCAGCAGCTTGATTTCTGGGGCCAACGTCCTGACTTTC.

The chain recombines TRBV21-1 with TRBJ2-2. TRBV21-1 is annotated as a pseudogene. This CDR3 has 18 amino acids. CDR3 in amino acids: CASSKRCDCGPNTGELFF. The DNA for the CDR3 is TGTGCCAGCAGCAAACGATGTGACTGCGGACCGAACACCGGGGAGCTGTTTTTT.

This clone is deemed medium-sized. The chain is built from TRBV7-9 and TRBJ1-2, with D perhaps matching TRBD1 (5 bases). The germline gives CDR1 SEHNR, CDR2 FQNEAQ (reference sequence). V was clipped by 7 bases and J by 4 bases, with 19 bases between them. The CDR3 extends over 15 amino acids. CDR3 sequence reads: CASTPQGPWFYGYTF. CDR3 nucleotides: TGTGCCAGCACCCCCCAGGGTCCGTGGTTCTATGGCTACACCTTC. The full variable domain, in which reference TRBV7-9 and TRBJ1-2 provide the parts outside the CDR3, is DTGVSQNPRHKITKRGQNVTFRCDPISEHNRLYWYRQTLGQGPEFLTYFQNEAQLEKSRLLSDRFSAERPKGSFSTLEIQRTEQGDSAMYLCASTPQGPWFYGYTFGSGTRLTVV.

The V gene is TRBV19, the J gene TRBJ1-5, with TRBD1 identical over 11 bases. Germline-derived CDR1 and CDR2 are LNHDA and SQIVND (reference sequence). Germline trimming cut 0 bases from V and 5 bases from J; bases unmatched to any gene: 0. This CDR3 has 15 amino acids. CDR3 sequence (DNA): TGTGCCAGTAGTATAGAGGACAGGGGGCATCAGCCCCAGCATTTT. Translating it yields CASSIEDRGHQPQHF.

This clone was counted once. This sample includes further DNA sequences coding for the same CDR3. V usage is TRBV10-3 and J usage is TRBJ2-7; possible D gene TRBD1, 6 bases. This CDR3 region has 12 residues. Germline loops: CDR1 ENHRY, CDR2 SYGVKD. Trimming shortened V by 6 bases and J by 1 base, and 7 bases separated the two germline ends. CDR3 residues: CAIRGQSYEQYF. CDR3 nucleotides: TGTGCCATCAGGGGACAATCCTACGAGCAGTACTTC.

This clone was counted between two and nine times. V is TRBV19 and J is TRBJ2-7; 11 nucleotides agree with TRBD2. V lost 5 bases to trimming and J lost 3 bases; unmatched junction nucleotides: 15. CDR1 LNHDA and CDR2 SQIVND come from the germline V gene (reference sequence). The CDR3 length is 18 residues. CDR3: CASSVKGLGTSGIYEQYF. The CDR3 bases are TGTGCCAGTAGTGTCAAGGGACTTGGGACTAGCGGAATCTACGAGCAGTACTTC.

DNA of the CDR3: TGCGCCAGCAGCCACCTCAGGAGTAGCGGGAGGTCCTCCTACGAGCAGTACTTC. Translation: CASSHLRSSGRSSYEQYF. This sequence joins TRBV4-1 and TRBJ2-7; TRBD2 matches at 10 bases. Germline CDR1 MGHRA, CDR2 YSYEKL. Trimming took 3 bases from V and 0 from J; bases not matched to a gene: 11. The CDR3 runs to 18 residues.

The chain recombines TRBV5-1 with TRBJ1-1, with 9 bases fitting TRBD1. Germline V gives CDR1 SGHRS, CDR2 YFSETQ. After removal of 4 bases from V and 5 bases from J, the junction contained 9 bases not matched to a gene. This CDR3 has 15 residues. CDR3 region: CASSHPGTGNTEAFF. In DNA form, the CDR3 reads TGCGCCAGCAGCCATCCCGGGACAGGGAATACTGAAGCTTTCTTT.

The genes are TRBV5-1 and TRBJ1-4; D perhaps matches TRBD1 (5 bases). The V end was cut by 6 bases, the J end by 7 bases, with 22 bases between. Germline CDR1 SGHRS, CDR2 YFSETQ. The CDR3 has 16 amino acids. The CDR3 region has the DNA TGCGCCAGCACCCTGGGGGACGGAGTCCATCCTGAAAAACTGTTTTTT. Its translation is CASTLGDGVHPEKLFF.

This clone was observed once. DNA for the CDR3: TGTGCCATCAGTGGGGACAGGGTTAACGGGGAGCTGTTTTTT. Translated: CAISGDRVNGELFF. The chain has TRBV10-3 and TRBJ2-2, with 9 bases identical to TRBD1. V shed 4 bases, J shed 7 bases, and the junction held 4 bases outside the gene matches. CDR3 length: 14 amino acids. CDR1 is ENHRY, CDR2 SYGVKD, per germline.

The chain recombines TRBV5-1 with TRBJ1-4; 7 bases fit TRBD1. This CDR3 is 14 amino acids long. V shed 4 bases, J shed 4 bases, and the junction held 4 bases outside the gene matches. Germline CDR1 is SGHRS and CDR2 is YFSETQ. CDR3 nucleotides: TGCGCCAGCAGCGTGGGACAGATTAATGAAAAACTGTTTTTT. Residues: CASSVGQINEKLFF.

This chain connects TRBV14 to TRBJ2-7; tentatively, D is TRBD2 (5 bases). Per the germline V gene, CDR1 is SGHDN and CDR2 is FVKESK. Trimming cost V 0 bases and J 2 bases, with 17 bases left between them. The CDR3 length is 17 residues. In DNA, the CDR3 is TGTGCCAGCAGCCAAGATCAAGTGGTGGGAGTGGCCTACGAGCAGTACTTC. Translating it yields CASSQDQVVGVAYEQYF.